This TCR beta chain is from a study of OX40 agonist ivuxolimab in advanced cancers. About the research overall: Partial responses were recorded for three patients, including one with hepatocellular carcinoma and two with cutaneous melanoma.

Germline-derived CDR1 and CDR2 are SGHKS and YYEKEE (reference sequence). Trimming pared 0 bases from V and 3 bases from J, leaving 10 bases between. This CDR3 has 15 amino acids. Study-wide points: There were also nonresponders showing low normalized T-cell clonal expansion.

TCRdb's table, derived via immunoSEQ multiplex PCR, lists solely in-frame clones and lacks some. The sample yields 99,000 or so clones, 91% seen once. On this clone: What it binds is not known.

This sample comprised CD4+ or CD8+ T cells sorted from blood, obtained in a trial of the OX40 agonist ivuxolimab. The V and J genes are TRBV5-5 and TRBJ2-1; possibly TRBD2 for D (6 bases). The receptor's source is an adult with an advanced solid tumor such as melanoma, head and neck, liver or kidney cancer. The CDR3 protein is CASSLETRIYNEQFF. The CDR3 DNA reads as TGTGCCAGCAGCTTGGAGACTAGAATCTACAATGAGCAGTTCTTC. Full variable domain (remainder filled in from reference TRBV5-5 and TRBJ2-1): DAGVTQSPTHLIKTRGQQVTLRCSPISGHKSVSWYQQVLGQGPQFIFQYYEKEERGRGNFPDRFSARQFPNYSSELNVNALLLGDSALYLCASSLETRIYNEQFFGPGTRLTVL.